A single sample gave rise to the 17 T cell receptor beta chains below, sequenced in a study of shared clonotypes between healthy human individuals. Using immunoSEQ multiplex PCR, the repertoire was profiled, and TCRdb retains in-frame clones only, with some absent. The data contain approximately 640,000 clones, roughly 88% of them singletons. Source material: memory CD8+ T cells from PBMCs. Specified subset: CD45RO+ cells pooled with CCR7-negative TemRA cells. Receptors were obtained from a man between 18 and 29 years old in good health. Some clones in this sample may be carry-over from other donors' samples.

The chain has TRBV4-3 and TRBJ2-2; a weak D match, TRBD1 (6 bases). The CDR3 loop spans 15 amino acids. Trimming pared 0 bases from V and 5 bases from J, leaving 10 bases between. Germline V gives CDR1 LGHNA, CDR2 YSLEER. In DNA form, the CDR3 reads TGCGCCAGCAGCCAAGATTTTACAGGGACCGGGGAGCTGTTTTTT. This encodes CASSQDFTGTGELFF.

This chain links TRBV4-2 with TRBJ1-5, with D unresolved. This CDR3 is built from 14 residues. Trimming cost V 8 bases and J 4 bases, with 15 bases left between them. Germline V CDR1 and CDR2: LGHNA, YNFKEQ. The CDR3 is CASGFIDLNQPQHF. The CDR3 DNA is TGTGCCAGCGGTTTTATAGACCTTAATCAGCCCCAGCATTTT.

The CDR3 region is CASSFLSSITDTQYF. CDR3 bases: TGTGCCAGCAGCTTTCTTTCAAGTATCACAGATACGCAGTATTTT. The chain joins TRBV7-8 to TRBJ2-3; no reliable D call. V was shortened by 3 bases and J by 2 bases, with 12 bases between the two germline ends. CDR3 size: 15 residues. CDR1 and CDR2 (germline): SGHVS, FQNEAQ.

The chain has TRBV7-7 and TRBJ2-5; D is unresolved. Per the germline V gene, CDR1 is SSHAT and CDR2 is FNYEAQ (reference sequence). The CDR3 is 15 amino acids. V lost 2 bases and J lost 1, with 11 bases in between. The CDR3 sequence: CASSLKVHSQETQYF. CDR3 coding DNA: TGTGCCAGCAGCTTAAAAGTCCACAGCCAAGAGACCCAGTACTTC.

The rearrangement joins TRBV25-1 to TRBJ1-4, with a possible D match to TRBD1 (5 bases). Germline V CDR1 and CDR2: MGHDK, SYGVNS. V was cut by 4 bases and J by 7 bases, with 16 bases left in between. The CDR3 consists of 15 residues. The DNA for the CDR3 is TGTGCCAGCAGTGCACCTCTCAGGGCGGGTGAAAAACTGTTTTTT. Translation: CASSAPLRAGEKLFF. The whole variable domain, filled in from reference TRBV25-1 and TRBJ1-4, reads EADIYQTPRYLVIGTGKKITLECSQTMGHDKMYWYQQDPGMELHLIHYSYGVNSTEKGDLSSESTVSRIRTEHFPLTLESARPSHTSQYLCASSAPLRAGEKLFFGSGTQLSVL.

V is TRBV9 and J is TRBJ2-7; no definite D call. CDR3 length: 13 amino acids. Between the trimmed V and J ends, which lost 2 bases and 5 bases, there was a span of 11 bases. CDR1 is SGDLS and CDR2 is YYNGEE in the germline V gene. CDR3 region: CASSVSVGNEQYF. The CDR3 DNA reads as TGTGCCAGCAGCGTGTCTGTAGGGAACGAGCAGTACTTC.

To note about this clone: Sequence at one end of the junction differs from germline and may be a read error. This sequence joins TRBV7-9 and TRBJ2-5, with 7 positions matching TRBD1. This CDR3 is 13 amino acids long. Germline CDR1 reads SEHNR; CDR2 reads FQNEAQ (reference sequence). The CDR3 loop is CASIDREQGTQYF. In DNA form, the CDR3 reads TGTGCCAGTATCGACAGGGAACAAGGGACCCAGTACTTC.

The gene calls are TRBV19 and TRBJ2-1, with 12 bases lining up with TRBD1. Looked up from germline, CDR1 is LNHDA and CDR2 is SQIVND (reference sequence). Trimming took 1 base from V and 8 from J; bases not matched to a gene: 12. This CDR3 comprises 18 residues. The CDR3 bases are TGTGCCAGTAGTATAGGGGGGACAGGGGGCTCCCTTAGGTATGAGCAGTTCTTC. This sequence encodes CASSIGGTGGSLRYEQFF.

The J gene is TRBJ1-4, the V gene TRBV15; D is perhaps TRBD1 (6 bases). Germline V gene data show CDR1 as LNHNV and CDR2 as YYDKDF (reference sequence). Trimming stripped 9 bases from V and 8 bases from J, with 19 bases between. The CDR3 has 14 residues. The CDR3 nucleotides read TGTGCCACGAACCCATGGACAGTTCAGGAAAAACTGTTTTTT. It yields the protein CATNPWTVQEKLFF.

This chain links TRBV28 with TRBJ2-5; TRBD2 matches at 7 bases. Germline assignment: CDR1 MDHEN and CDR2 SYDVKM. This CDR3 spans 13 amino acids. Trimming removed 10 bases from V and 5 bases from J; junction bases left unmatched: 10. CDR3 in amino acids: CATRSGIGETQYF. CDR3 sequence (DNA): TGTGCCACCCGGAGCGGGATCGGGGAGACCCAGTACTTC.

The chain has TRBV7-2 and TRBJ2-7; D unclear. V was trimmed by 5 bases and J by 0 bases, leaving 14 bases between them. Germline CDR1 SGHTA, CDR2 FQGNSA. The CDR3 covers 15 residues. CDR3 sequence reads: CASSPSGGSSYEQYF. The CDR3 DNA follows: TGTGCCAGCAGCCCCTCGGGCGGCAGCTCCTACGAGCAGTACTTC.

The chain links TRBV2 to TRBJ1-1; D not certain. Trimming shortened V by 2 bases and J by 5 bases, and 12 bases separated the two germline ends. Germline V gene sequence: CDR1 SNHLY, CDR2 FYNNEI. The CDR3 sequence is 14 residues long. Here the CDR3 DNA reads TGTGCCAGCAGTGAAACGGTGGGGTGGACTGAAGCTTTCTTT. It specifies CASSETVGWTEAFF.

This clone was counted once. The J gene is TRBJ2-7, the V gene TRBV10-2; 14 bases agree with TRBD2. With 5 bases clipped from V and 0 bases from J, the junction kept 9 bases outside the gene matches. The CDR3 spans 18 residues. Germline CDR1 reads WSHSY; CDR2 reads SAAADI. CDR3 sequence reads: CASSTERTSGRPSYEQYF. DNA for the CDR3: TGCGCCAGCAGTACCGAAAGGACTAGCGGGAGGCCCTCCTACGAGCAGTACTTC.

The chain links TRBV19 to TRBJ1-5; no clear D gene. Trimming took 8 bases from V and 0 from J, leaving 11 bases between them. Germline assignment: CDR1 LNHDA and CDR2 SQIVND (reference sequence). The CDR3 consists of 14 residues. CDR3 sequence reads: CASGLRDSNQPQHF. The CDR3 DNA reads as TGTGCCAGTGGCTTGAGGGATAGCAATCAGCCCCAGCATTTT. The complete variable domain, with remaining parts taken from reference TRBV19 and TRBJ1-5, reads DGGITQSPKYLFRKEGQNVTLSCEQNLNHDAMYWYRQDPGQGLRLIYYSQIVNDFQKGDIAEGYSVSREKKESFPLTVTSAQKNPTAFYLCASGLRDSNQPQHFGDGTRLSIL.

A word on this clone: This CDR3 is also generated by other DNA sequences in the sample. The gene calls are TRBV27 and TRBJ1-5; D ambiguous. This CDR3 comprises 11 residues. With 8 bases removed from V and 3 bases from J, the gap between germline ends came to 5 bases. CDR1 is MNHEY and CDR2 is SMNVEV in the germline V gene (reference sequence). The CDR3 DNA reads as TGTGCCAGCGGGTTCAATCAGCCCCAGCATTTT. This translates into CASGFNQPQHF.

The CDR3 here is CASSQRTATNEKLFF. DNA for the CDR3: TGTGCCAGCTCACAAAGGACAGCAACTAATGAAAAACTGTTTTTT. The chain links TRBV18 to TRBJ1-4; perhaps TRBD1 as D (6 bases). Germline CDR1 is KGHSH and CDR2 is LQKENI. Trimming shortened V by 4 bases and J by 0 bases, and 9 bases separated the two germline ends. The CDR3 consists of 15 residues.

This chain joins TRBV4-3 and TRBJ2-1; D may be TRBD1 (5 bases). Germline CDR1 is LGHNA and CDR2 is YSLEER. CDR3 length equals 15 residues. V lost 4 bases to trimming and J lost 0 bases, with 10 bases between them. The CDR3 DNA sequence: TGCGCCAGCAGCCCGGACACGAGCTCCTACAATGAGCAGTTCTTC. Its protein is CASSPDTSSYNEQFF.